This T cell receptor (beta chain) was identified in a study of regulatory T cells in long-lasting Graves disease. Across the whole study: Persistence in Graves' disease required over 5 years of antithyroid drugs plus positive TSH receptor antibodies.

Arm-PCR with iRepertoire HTBI primers amplified the CDR3 regions for these TCR beta libraries. TCRdb itself ran the multiplex PCR reads through MiXCR, one entry per CDR3 protein. The sample holds hundreds of thousands of distinct CDR3 sequences, 22% seen once. V was clipped by 3 bases and J by 5 bases; unmatched bases: 10. CDR3 size: 16 residues. Germline loops: CDR1 LGHDT, CDR2 YNNKEL (reference sequence). The sample holds a few counts of this clonotype. Its antigen remains unidentified. Time point: persistent/refractory GD, antithyroid drugs over 5 years with positive TRAb. Extracted PBMC RNA gave rise to the TCR library. Study conclusions and caveats: Persistent Graves' patients possessed reduced TCR diversity relative to recently diagnosed ones. Study of thyroid tissue was not done, with only peripheral blood studied. With persistent disease, TRBV28, TRBJ1-2 and TRBJ2-5 were the favored segments.

The source was peripheral blood mononuclear cells (PBMCs), collected when the disease was refractory, from a patient treated with antithyroid drugs. The chain couples TRBV3-1 to TRBJ1-1; 9 bases line up with TRBD1. The TCR was taken from a female donor with Graves disease. CDR3 protein: CASSQRQGGVPTEAFF. CDR3 bases: TGTGCCAGCAGCCAGCGACAGGGGGGGGTTCCGACTGAAGCTTTCTTT.